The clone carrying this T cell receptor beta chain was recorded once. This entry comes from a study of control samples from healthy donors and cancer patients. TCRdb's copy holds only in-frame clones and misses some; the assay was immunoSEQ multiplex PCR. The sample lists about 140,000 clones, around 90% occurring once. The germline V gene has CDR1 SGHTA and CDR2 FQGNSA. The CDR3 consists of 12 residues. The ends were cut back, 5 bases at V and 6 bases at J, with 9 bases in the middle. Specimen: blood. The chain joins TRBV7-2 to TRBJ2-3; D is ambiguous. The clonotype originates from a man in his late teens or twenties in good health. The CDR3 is CASSPGWDTQYF. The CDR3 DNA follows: TGTGCCAGCAGCCCCGGGTGGGATACGCAGTATTTT.